Sequencing of this T cell receptor (beta chain) was carried out in a study of blood T cells in healthy people across ages. The study recruited healthy Caucasian donors from Russia who were aged about 6 to 95. Turning to this clonotype: What it recognizes is unknown.

The use of a sample-barcoded 5' primer and a J-beta primer mix characterized a second PCR of about 7 to 12 cycles. Paired-end reads containing CDR3 totaled no fewer than 2.5 million for each sample. In TCRdb, the 5' RACE reads were re-called with MiXCR into one record per CDR3 protein. The top ten hold roughly 18% of the sample, which has 790,000 or so distinct CDR3 sequences, roughly 46% seen once. Notes on the study in general: Older age went with lower TCR beta diversity per million T cells, in a roughly linear way.

Sequencing was performed on blood. The TCR sequence derives from a man older than 75 in good health.

The CDR3 DNA is TGTGCCAGCAGCTTACGAGCGGGAGGGCCGGTTAATGAGCAGTTCTTC. Amino acids: CASSLRAGGPVNEQFF. The V gene is TRBV7-9, the J gene TRBJ2-1; 10 nucleotides match TRBD2. The CDR3 contains 16 residues. V trimming: 2 bases; J trimming: 7 bases; junction bases outside the gene matches: 8. Germline lookup yields CDR1 SEHNR and CDR2 FQNEAQ (reference sequence).